The clone carrying this TCR beta chain occurred many times. What it recognizes is unknown. The source material, RNA transcripts, was used to amplify TCR beta CDR3 regions. The TCR CDR3 first-round RT-PCR relied on the HTBI primer set. One entry per CDR3 protein, called by TCRdb with MiXCR from the multiplex PCR reads. This table has approximately 700,000 distinct CDR3 sequences, 16% appearing once. The CDR3 extends over 16 amino acids. Germline lookup yields CDR1 SGHTA and CDR2 FQGTGA. The V gene end was trimmed by 2 bases and the J gene end by 9 bases; junction bases not matched to a gene: 11. These data come from a study of T cells in Graves' hyperthyroidism and ophthalmopathy. Study-wide findings and caveats: Among clonotypes expanded in thyroid above 0.001, most were also found in blood.

Patients between 18 and 65 years old had hyperthyroidism, newly diagnosed and lasting under 2 months. The material sequenced was blood. The chain combines TRBV7-3 with TRBJ2-1; 9 bases line up with TRBD2. This clonotype was sampled from a young man with Graves' hyperthyroidism. Written as DNA, the CDR3 is TGTGCCAGCAGCTTATCTGGTAGCGGGAGATTTGGTGAGCAGTTCTTC. Its protein is CASSLSGSGRFGEQFF. The entire variable domain, with the rest obtained from reference TRBV7-3 and TRBJ2-1, is as follows: GAGVSQTPSNKVTEKGKYVELRCDPISGHTALYWYRQSLGQGPEFLIYFQGTGAADDSGLPNDRFFAVRPEGSVSTLKIQRTERGDSAVYLCASSLSGSGRFGEQFFGPGTRLTVL.